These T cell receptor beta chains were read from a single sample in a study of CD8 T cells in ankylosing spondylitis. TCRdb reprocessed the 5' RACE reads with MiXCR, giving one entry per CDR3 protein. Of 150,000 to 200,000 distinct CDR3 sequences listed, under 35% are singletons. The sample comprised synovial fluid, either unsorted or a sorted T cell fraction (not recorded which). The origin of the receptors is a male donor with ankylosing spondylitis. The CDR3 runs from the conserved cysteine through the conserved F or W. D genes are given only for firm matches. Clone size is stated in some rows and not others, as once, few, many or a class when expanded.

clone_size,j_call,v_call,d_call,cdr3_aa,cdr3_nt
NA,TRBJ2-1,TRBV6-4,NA,CASSDSGGEQFF,TGTGCCAGCAGTGACTCAGGGGGTGAGCAGTTCTTC
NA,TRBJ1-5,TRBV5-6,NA,CASSINRLPYPQHF,TGTGCCAGCAGCATAAACAGGCTGCCCTATCCCCAGCATTTT
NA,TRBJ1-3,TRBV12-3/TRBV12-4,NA,CASYGQAGLSGNTIYF,TGTGCCAGCTACGGTCAGGCGGGCCTCTCTGGAAACACCATATATTTT
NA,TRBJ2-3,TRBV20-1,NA,CSVLGGGGGDTQYF,TGCAGTGTTTTGGGGGGAGGGGGCGGAGATACGCAGTATTTT
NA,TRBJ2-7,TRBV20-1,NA,CSARPSYEQYF,TGCAGTGCTAGACCTAGCTACGAGCAGTACTTC
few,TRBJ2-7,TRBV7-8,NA,CASSLNSYEQYF,TGTGCCAGCAGCTTAAACAGTTACGAGCAGTACTTC
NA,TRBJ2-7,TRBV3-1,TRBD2,CASSQSGRGYEQYF,TGTGCCAGCAGCCAGAGCGGGAGAGGCTACGAGCAGTACTTC
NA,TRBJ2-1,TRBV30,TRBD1,CAWSPPTGAYNEQFF,TGTGCCTGGAGTCCACCCACAGGGGCTTACAATGAGCAGTTCTTC
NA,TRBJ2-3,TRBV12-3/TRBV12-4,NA,CASSPRQMATDTQYF,TGTGCCAGCAGCCCTAGACAGATGGCCACAGATACGCAGTATTTT
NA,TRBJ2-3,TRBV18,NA,CASSPADTQYF,TGTGCCAGCTCACCCGCAGATACGCAGTATTTT
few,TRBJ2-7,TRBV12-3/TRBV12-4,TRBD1,CASSPPPGQITYEQYF,TGTGCCAGCAGTCCCCCTCCGGGACAGATTACCTACGAGCAGTACTTC
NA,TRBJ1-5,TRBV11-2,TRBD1,CASSPGQDHQPQHF,TGTGCCAGCAGCCCGGGACAGGACCATCAGCCCCAGCATTTT
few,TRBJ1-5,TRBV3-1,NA,CASSQEGSQHF,TGTGCCAGCAGCCAAGAAGGTTCCCAGCATTTT
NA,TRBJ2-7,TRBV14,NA,CASSHSGISYEQYF,TGTGCCAGCAGCCATTCCGGGATTTCCTACGAGCAGTACTTC
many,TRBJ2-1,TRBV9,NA,CASSVEPHGNEQFF,TGTGCCAGCAGCGTAGAGCCCCACGGCAATGAGCAGTTCTTC
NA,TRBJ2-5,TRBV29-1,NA,CSVDPLGRSETQYF,TGCAGCGTTGACCCCCTGGGCAGAAGTGAGACCCAGTACTTC